This TCR beta chain was sequenced in a study of cytomegalovirus exposure and HLA in healthy donors. The wider study: Prior work identified 120 million or so unique TCR beta sequences in roughly 180 million T cells. The study, taken as a whole, reports: By HLA locus, TCR association rates varied in a later analysis, with DRB1 showing the most and HLA-C the fewest. HLA restriction was apparent for most CMV-associated TCR beta chains in a later analysis. A later analysis showed HLA-associated TCR beta chains outstripping equally common others in clonal expansion.

The PCR made use of 60 Vbeta and 13 Jbeta primers. Libraries were prepared by immunoSEQ multiplex PCR; TCRdb keeps only in-frame clonotypes and omits some of them. The table has approximately 100,000 clones, 74% seen once; the top ten hold approximately 2%. V was trimmed by 5 bases and J by 8 bases, leaving 18 bases between them. CDR1 is MNHEY, CDR2 SMNVEV, per germline (reference sequence). The CDR3 is 14 residues long. Regarding this clone: Its antigen is still unknown.

The genes are TRBV27 and TRBJ1-2; D perhaps matches TRBD1 (6 bases). Sample: PBMCs. This TCR was recovered from a human donor in good health. The DNA of the CDR3 is TGTGCCAGCAGTCCTTCTGGGGGGGCAAGAGGCTACACCTTC. Amino acids: CASSPSGGARGYTF.